The 31 T cell receptor beta chains below all came from one sample that was sequenced in a study of identical twins. Via MiXCR, TCRdb re-called the 5' RACE reads, giving one row per CDR3 protein. The repertoire has 500,000 to 600,000 distinct CDR3 sequences, roughly a fifth of them found once; the top ten carry under 0.95%. A further study also used this sample, focusing on T cells expressing NK-cell markers.

Material for sequencing was CD4+ T cells sorted from blood. Source of these receptors: a woman aged 18-29 years in good health.

The rearrangement uses TRBV3-1 and TRBJ2-3; the D is unclear. Germline V CDR1 and CDR2: LGHDT, YNNKEL (reference sequence). V lost 0 bases and J lost 11, with 9 bases in between. The CDR3 totals 12 residues. CDR3: CASSQDRLEQYF. The CDR3 DNA is TGTGCCAGCAGCCAAGATAGGCTAGAGCAGTATTTT.

Here the CDR3 reads CATSRGDRGGEQYF. As DNA, the CDR3 is TGTGCCACCAGCAGAGGCGACAGGGGTGGCGAGCAGTACTTC. The rearrangement uses TRBV15 and TRBJ2-7; 8 positions agree with TRBD1. Trimming took 1 base from V and 6 from J; bases not matched to a gene: 5. This CDR3 spans 14 amino acids. The germline V gene encodes CDR1 LNHNV and CDR2 YYDKDF (reference sequence).

The chain combines TRBV20-1 with TRBJ2-7, with D possibly matching TRBD1 (6 bases). This CDR3 is 15 amino acids long. Per the germline V gene, CDR1 is DFQATT and CDR2 is SNEGSKA (reference sequence). Trimming stripped 7 bases from V and 7 bases from J, with 26 bases between. The CDR3 region is CSGGTLQGRVKEQYF. The CDR3 nucleotides read TGCAGTGGGGGAACTCTACAGGGACGGGTAAAGGAGCAGTACTTC.

This clonotype showed up just a few times. The chain has TRBV27 and TRBJ2-1; TRBD2 matches 8 bases. The germline CDR1 and CDR2 sequences are MNHEY and SMNVEV (reference sequence). This CDR3 has 15 residues. J lost 2 bases, V lost 5 bases, and 5 bases had no gene match. The CDR3: CASSVSGATYNEQFF. In nucleotides, the CDR3 is TGTGCCAGCAGTGTTAGCGGGGCCACCTACAATGAGCAGTTCTTC.

The sample holds a few counts of this clonotype. The chain couples TRBV20-1 to TRBJ2-5; D unresolved. Germline CDR1 reads DFQATT; CDR2 reads SNEGSKA (reference sequence). V lost 4 bases to trimming and J lost 1 base, with 13 bases between them. This CDR3 has 14 residues. The CDR3 loop reads CSAKETLAQETQYF. DNA of the CDR3: TGCAGTGCTAAGGAGACATTAGCCCAAGAGACCCAGTACTTC.

This clonotype was found a few times. V and J are TRBV27 and TRBJ2-3; D may match TRBD1 or TRBD2 (5 bases each). CDR1 and CDR2 from the germline V gene are MNHEY and SMNVEV (reference sequence). CDR3 size: 16 residues. V gave up 6 bases and J gave up 4 bases, with 20 bases separating them. The CDR3 protein is CASRGLLGPWSDTQYF. The CDR3 DNA follows: TGTGCCAGCAGGGGGCTTTTGGGACCGTGGTCAGATACGCAGTATTTT.

The chain has TRBV7-9 and TRBJ1-1, with 7 bases that match TRBD1. Germline CDR1 reads SEHNR; CDR2 reads FQNEAQ (reference sequence). The length of the CDR3 is 15 residues. The J segment lost 3 bases and the V segment lost 1 base, leaving 5 bases of the junction unmatched. The CDR3 DNA reads as TGTGCCAGCAGCTTAGAGGGACAGAGTTACACTGAAGCTTTCTTT. It yields the protein CASSLEGQSYTEAFF.

The CDR3 spells CAIRAGGGELFF. The CDR3 nucleotides read TGTGCCATCAGAGCCGGGGGCGGGGAGCTGTTTTTT. The chain is built from TRBV10-3 and TRBJ2-2, with D perhaps matching TRBD2 (6 bases). Germline V gene lookup returns CDR1 ENHRY and CDR2 SYGVKD. V gave up 6 bases and J gave up 7 bases, with 9 bases separating them. The CDR3 contains 12 residues.

The chain couples TRBV12-5 to TRBJ2-5, with D hard to call. Germline V gene sequence: CDR1 LGHNT, CDR2 FRNRAP. The CDR3 is 14 amino acids. V shed 1 base and J shed 5 bases, with 11 bases lying between them. CDR3: CASGLAVGRETQYF. CDR3 coding DNA: TGTGCTAGTGGTTTGGCTGTGGGCCGGGAGACCCAGTACTTC.

This clonotype was seen at least ten times. The chain carries TRBV4-3 and TRBJ2-1; 8 nucleotides agree with TRBD2. The ends lost 6 bases at V and 8 bases at J; junction bases unmatched: 9. The CDR3 totals 14 residues. The germline gives CDR1 LGHNA, CDR2 YSLEER. The chain's CDR3 is CASRRAGAFDEQFF. CDR3 DNA: TGCGCCAGCAGGAGAGCGGGAGCTTTCGATGAGCAGTTCTTC.

The J gene is TRBJ2-2, the V gene TRBV3-1; TRBD2 matches at 7 bases. The CDR3 sequence is 13 residues long. Germline-derived CDR1 and CDR2 are LGHDT and YNNKEL (reference sequence). The V and J ends lost 4 bases and 7 bases, in that order; junction bases with no gene match: 3. The CDR3 DNA sequence: TGTGCCAGCAGCCCTGCGGGGGACGGGGAGCTGTTTTTT. Translated, it gives CASSPAGDGELFF.

This clonotype was seen only a few times. V usage is TRBV9 and J usage is TRBJ1-2, with D uncertain. Germline values: CDR1 SGDLS, CDR2 YYNGEE. The CDR3 extends over 14 amino acids. Trimming cost V 0 bases and J 5 bases, with 11 bases left between them. The CDR3 loop reads CASSVEQHNYGYTF. CDR3 sequence (DNA): TGTGCCAGCAGCGTAGAACAACATAATTATGGCTACACCTTC.

This clonotype was counted many times. The chain joins TRBV12-3 or TRBV12-4 to TRBJ2-1; D ambiguous. V was clipped by 4 bases and J by 4 bases, with 2 bases between them. The CDR3 loop spans 11 amino acids. The CDR3 loop reads CASSWYNEQFF. The CDR3 DNA reads as TGTGCCAGCAGTTGGTACAATGAGCAGTTCTTC.

The rearrangement links TRBV20-1 to TRBJ2-7, with 8 bases fitting TRBD1. V lost 1 base to trimming and J lost 5 bases; unmatched junction nucleotides: 7. CDR1 DFQATT and CDR2 SNEGSKA come from the germline V gene (reference sequence). This CDR3 has 14 amino acids. DNA for the CDR3: TGCAGTGCTAGAGGCGCAGGGGGCTATGACGAGCAGTACTTC. Translated, it gives CSARGAGGYDEQYF.

This chain joins TRBV7-9 and TRBJ2-3; D gene unclear. Germline CDR1 reads SEHNR; CDR2 reads FQNEAQ (reference sequence). The CDR3 runs 15 residues. V lost 1 base, J lost 4 bases, and 12 bases lay in between. The CDR3 here is CASSLVTFGSDTQYF. CDR3 coding DNA: TGTGCCAGCAGCTTAGTGACGTTCGGATCAGATACGCAGTATTTT.

The gene calls are TRBV5-1 and TRBJ2-7, with D tentatively TRBD1 or TRBD2 (6 bases each). The germline V and J ends were trimmed by 4 bases and 0 bases, with 26 bases remaining between them. The CDR3 runs 19 residues. The germline gives CDR1 SGHRS, CDR2 YFSETQ. This chain's CDR3 is CASSLGARGSGSGSYEQYF. CDR3 nucleotides: TGCGCCAGCAGCCTGGGGGCCCGGGGTAGCGGTTCTGGCTCCTACGAGCAGTACTTC. The variable domain in full, with the rest retrieved from reference TRBV5-1 and TRBJ2-7, is KAGVTQTPRYLIKTRGQQVTLSCSPISGHRSVSWYQQTPGQGLQFLFEYFSETQRNKGNFPGRFSGRQFSNSRSEMNVSTLELGDSALYLCASSLGARGSGSGSYEQYFGPGTRLTVT.

The CDR3: CASRRVTGELFF. In DNA form, the CDR3 reads TGTGCCAGCAGGAGAGTCACCGGGGAGCTGTTTTTT. The rearrangement joins TRBV12-3 or TRBV12-4 to TRBJ2-2; D gene uncertain. The germline V and J ends were trimmed by 6 bases and 4 bases, with 6 bases remaining between them. CDR3 length: 12 amino acids.

The chain links TRBV7-9 to TRBJ2-5, with TRBD1 identical over 8 bases. The CDR3 covers 13 residues. Germline lookup yields CDR1 SEHNR and CDR2 FQNEAQ (reference sequence). V shed 3 bases, J shed 11 bases, and the junction held 8 bases outside the gene matches. The CDR3 nucleotides are TGTGCCAGCAGCTTTTCGGACAGGGTTCTTCAGTACTTC. It yields the protein CASSFSDRVLQYF. The full variable domain, in which reference TRBV7-9 and TRBJ2-5 provide the parts outside the CDR3, is DTGVSQNPRHKITKRGQNVTFRCDPISEHNRLYWYRQTLGQGPEFLTYFQNEAQLEKSRLLSDRFSAERPKGSFSTLEIQRTEQGDSAMYLCASSFSDRVLQYFGPGTRLLVL.

The chain is built from TRBV20-1 and TRBJ1-2; 7 bases map to TRBD1. J was trimmed by 10 bases and V by 4 bases; bases with no gene match: 12. The CDR3 sequence is 13 residues long. CDR1 is DFQATT and CDR2 is SNEGSKA in the germline V gene (reference sequence). The CDR3 bases are TGCAGTGCTATTAAGACAGGGAATTCTCCCTACACCTTC. It codes for CSAIKTGNSPYTF.

The rearrangement uses TRBV5-1 and TRBJ1-5; D possibly corresponds to TRBD1 (5 bases). Per germline, CDR1 SGHRS and CDR2 YFSETQ. V lost 4 bases and J 0 bases, leaving 8 bases between the germline ends. CDR3 length: 14 amino acids. The CDR3 here is CASSKDTSNQPQHF. The CDR3, as DNA: TGCGCCAGCAGCAAGGACACTAGCAATCAGCCCCAGCATTTT.

The J gene is TRBJ2-3, the V gene TRBV5-1, with 8 bases aligning to TRBD2. V was clipped by 4 bases and J by 4 bases; unmatched bases: 8. The V gene's germline CDR1 is SGHRS and CDR2 YFSETQ. CDR3 size: 15 residues. In DNA, the CDR3 is TGCGCCAGCAGCATAGCGGGATCAGGAGCAGATACGCAGTATTTT. Amino acids: CASSIAGSGADTQYF.

The rearrangement joins TRBV19 to TRBJ2-2; D uncertain. The germline gives CDR1 LNHDA, CDR2 SQIVND (reference sequence). The CDR3 is 14 residues long. V lost 3 bases, J lost 1 base, and 6 bases lay in between. The CDR3 region is CASSMSGNTGELFF. The DNA of the CDR3 is TGTGCCAGTAGTATGTCAGGGAACACCGGGGAGCTGTTTTTT. Looking up the rest from reference TRBV19 and TRBJ2-2 gives the full variable domain: DGGITQSPKYLFRKEGQNVTLSCEQNLNHDAMYWYRQDPGQGLRLIYYSQIVNDFQKGDIAEGYSVSREKKESFPLTVTSAQKNPTAFYLCASSMSGNTGELFFGEGSRLTVL.

This clonotype was seen ten or more times. V gene TRBV29-1 combines with J gene TRBJ2-7, with D possibly matching TRBD2 (5 bases). Trimming left V 4 bases short and J 3 bases short, with 7 bases between. The CDR3 extends over 11 amino acids. The V gene's germline CDR1 is SQVTM and CDR2 ANQGSEA. Here the CDR3 DNA reads TGCAGCGTTGCTCGGGGCTACGAGCAGTACTTC. This codes for CSVARGYEQYF.

The chain has TRBV18 and TRBJ1-3; 7 nucleotides align to TRBD1. The CDR3 is made up of 16 amino acids. Trimming at V came to 1 base and at J to 0 bases, leaving 3 bases not matched to a gene. The germline gives CDR1 KGHSH, CDR2 LQKENI. The CDR3 coding sequence is TGTGCCAGCTCACCACGACAGGGTAGCTCTGGAAACACCATATATTTT. As protein: CASSPRQGSSGNTIYF.

This chain joins TRBV5-6 and TRBJ2-2; TRBD1 matches at 9 bases. V gave up 5 bases and J gave up 5 bases; unmatched junction bases: 4. Per the germline V gene, CDR1 is SGHDT and CDR2 is YYEEEE. This CDR3 has 14 amino acids. CDR3: CASRRDRVTGELFF. The CDR3 DNA follows: TGTGCCAGCAGGAGGGACAGGGTGACCGGGGAGCTGTTTTTT.

This clonotype appeared a single time. The V and J genes are TRBV20-1 and TRBJ1-6; tentatively, D is TRBD1 (5 bases). Between the trimmed V and J ends, which lost 3 bases and 7 bases, there was a span of 13 bases. CDR1 and CDR2 (germline): DFQATT, SNEGSKA (reference sequence). The CDR3 runs to 14 residues. CDR3 DNA sequence: TGCAGTGCTAGGGGGCAAGGAGGAAATTCACCCCTCCACTTT. Translating it yields CSARGQGGNSPLHF.

This rearrangement joins TRBV7-2 to TRBJ2-7; D may be TRBD1 (5 bases). V lost 5 bases and J lost 3, with 23 bases in between. This CDR3 spans 17 amino acids. Looked up from germline, CDR1 is SGHTA and CDR2 is FQGNSA. CDR3: CASSLRQSGLQHYEQYF. The CDR3 nucleotides read TGTGCCAGCAGCCTTCGACAGTCCGGTCTTCAACACTACGAGCAGTACTTC. Together with reference TRBV7-2 and TRBJ2-7, the CDR3 gives the full variable domain: GAGVSQSPSNKVTEKGKDVELRCDPISGHTALYWYRQSLGQGLEFLIYFQGNSAPDKSGLPSDRFSAERTGGSVSTLTIQRTQQEDSAVYLCASSLRQSGLQHYEQYFGPGTRLTVT.

This clonotype occurred a few times. Germline is not matched at one junction end, which may reflect a read error. This chain links TRBV20-1 with TRBJ2-1; TRBD2 might be the D (5 bases). Germline values: CDR1 DFQATT, CDR2 SNEGSKA (reference sequence). This CDR3 is 13 amino acids long. CDR3 coding DNA: TGCAGCGCTAACGACTACCTACCGTATGAGCAGTTCTTC. This sequence encodes CSANDYLPYEQFF.

The chain employs TRBV5-8 and TRBJ2-5; D unclear. The germline V gene encodes CDR1 SGHTS and CDR2 YDEGEE. This CDR3 spans 14 amino acids. V lost 4 bases and J 5 bases, leaving 15 bases between the germline ends. The CDR3 is CASSLPIMGETQYF. For the CDR3, the DNA is TGTGCCAGCAGCCTCCCCATCATGGGGGAGACCCAGTACTTC.

The table lists this clonotype with a few counts. This chain joins TRBV15 and TRBJ2-1; 9 nucleotides match TRBD1. Germline V gene data show CDR1 as LNHNV and CDR2 as YYDKDF (reference sequence). The V gene end was trimmed by 3 bases and the J gene end by 10 bases; junction bases not matched to a gene: 7. The CDR3 extends over 14 amino acids. This chain's CDR3 is CATSSAGQGKEQFF. As DNA, the CDR3 is TGTGCCACCAGCAGTGCGGGACAGGGAAAGGAGCAGTTCTTC.

This rearrangement joins TRBV5-1 to TRBJ2-3; weak D call: TRBD1 (6 bases). This CDR3 is 15 amino acids long. Deletions cut 7 bases from V and 3 bases from J, with 18 bases between. Germline V gene sequence: CDR1 SGHRS, CDR2 YFSETQ. The CDR3 region is CASALGGFRTDTQYF. The CDR3, as DNA: TGCGCCAGCGCATTAGGGGGATTCAGGACAGATACGCAGTATTTT.